This TCR beta chain derives from a study of cytomegalovirus exposure and HLA in healthy donors. About the study: The Caucasian-associated ancestry cluster contained 65% to 85% of the 398 genotyped donors. Study results and caveats: Later, TCR association rates were found to vary by HLA locus, highest for DRB1 and lowest for HLA-C. Later analysis found that TCR beta chains associated with HLA were more clonally expanded than other, equally common chains.

The PCR ran on 60 Vbeta and 13 Jbeta primers. Method: immunoSEQ multiplex PCR; TCRdb's copy keeps in-frame clones and lacks some. The repertoire has about 250,000 clones, 75% to 85% of them found once; the top ten carry around 0.33%. Trimming removed 3 bases from V and 1 base from J; junction bases left unmatched: 6. This CDR3 has 15 residues. The germline CDR1 and CDR2 sequences are LNHDA and SQIVND (reference sequence). Turning to this clone: Its cognate antigen is unknown.

The clonotype was recovered from a girl aged 2-10 years in good health and CMV-seronegative. This chain connects TRBV19 to TRBJ2-7; TRBD2 matches at 7 bases. Sequenced: PBMCs. CDR3 sequence (DNA): TGTGCCAGTAGTATTGCCAGCGGGGCTTCCTACGAGCAGTACTTC. Amino acid sequence: CASSIASGASYEQYF.